This T cell receptor beta chain is from a study of T cell responses to AZD1222 COVID-19 vaccine. A single count supports this clone. The CDR3 runs 18 residues. V gave up 4 bases and J gave up 4 bases; unmatched junction bases: 9. The germline gives CDR1 KGHDR, CDR2 SFDVKD. Using immunoSEQ multiplex PCR, the repertoire was profiled, and TCRdb retains in-frame clones only, with some absent. The sample holds tens of thousands of clones, over 75% seen once. The source material was peripheral blood, sampled 28 days after the second dose of the MenACWY control vaccine. The chain links TRBV24-1 to TRBJ2-2, with 12 bases identical to TRBD2. This clonotype originated in an adult who received the MenACWY meningococcal vaccine as a control. CDR3 amino acids: CATSEKLLAGGLTGELFF. CDR3 sequence (DNA): TGTGCCACCAGTGAAAAATTACTAGCGGGAGGCCTCACCGGGGAGCTGTTTTTT.